These 29 T cell receptor beta chains share one sample of origin, sequenced in a study of cytomegalovirus exposure and HLA in healthy donors. It was with 60 Vbeta and 13 Jbeta primers that the PCR ran. Assay: immunoSEQ multiplex PCR; the TCRdb copy retains only in-frame clones and omits some. The sample lists 150,000 to 170,000 clones, about four fifths occurring once. Sequenced sample: PBMCs. The receptor source for this set is a man younger than 35 in good health and CMV-seronegative.

The J gene is TRBJ2-1, the V gene TRBV29-1, with 16 bases identical to TRBD2. V shed 4 bases and J 0 bases; nucleotides not matched to a gene: 6. CDR3 length equals 18 residues. Germline loops: CDR1 SQVTM, CDR2 ANQGSEA. CDR3 amino acids: CSVAPGLAGGPSYNEQFF. DNA for the CDR3: TGCAGCGTTGCCCCGGGACTAGCGGGGGGGCCCTCCTACAATGAGCAGTTCTTC.

The V gene is TRBV6-1, the J gene TRBJ1-2; D is undetermined. V was pared by 11 bases and J by 3 bases, with 16 bases between. Germline CDR1 MNHNS, CDR2 SASEGT. The CDR3 covers 13 residues. CDR3 loop: CASNLGAYYGYTF. CDR3 sequence (DNA): TGTGCCTCCAACCTGGGAGCTTACTATGGCTACACCTTC.

The chain recombines TRBV6-1 with TRBJ2-3, with 8 bases that match TRBD2. This CDR3 contains 16 residues. J gave up 4 bases and V 0 bases, and 6 bases lay outside the gene matches. Germline CDR1 and CDR2: MNHNS and SASEGT. CDR3 sequence: CASSEASGGGADTQYF. In DNA, the CDR3 is TGTGCCAGCAGTGAAGCCAGCGGGGGAGGAGCAGATACGCAGTATTTT.

This chain connects TRBV4-1 to TRBJ2-7, with 15 bases that match TRBD2. The V and J ends lost 1 base and 7 bases, in that order; junction bases with no gene match: 14. CDR1 and CDR2 from the germline V gene are MGHRA and YSYEKL. This CDR3 contains 19 residues. Here the CDR3 DNA reads TGCGCCAGCAGCCAAGTCCCGGGGAAAGCGGGACTAGCGGGGGGTGAGCAGTACTTC. As protein: CASSQVPGKAGLAGGEQYF.

The chain recombines TRBV5-8 with TRBJ1-3; TRBD1 aligns across 7 bases. With 4 bases clipped from V and 0 bases from J, the junction kept 7 bases outside the gene matches. The CDR3 is 16 amino acids. Germline V lookup: CDR1 SGHTS, CDR2 YDEGEE. For the CDR3, the DNA is TGTGCCAGCAGCCCAACGGACAGGACCTCTGGAAACACCATATATTTT. Translation gives CASSPTDRTSGNTIYF.

The chain joins TRBV5-1 to TRBJ2-1; 13 bases are shared with TRBD2. Germline V gene data show CDR1 as SGHRS and CDR2 as YFSETQ. After removal of 3 bases from V and 8 bases from J, the junction contained 8 bases not matched to a gene. This CDR3 spans 16 amino acids. CDR3 protein: CASSSLAGGPVHEQFF. CDR3 in DNA: TGCGCCAGCAGCTCACTAGCGGGGGGGCCGGTCCATGAGCAGTTCTTC.

The chain combines TRBV23-1 with TRBJ2-7, with 9 bases that match TRBD1. TRBV23-1 is classed as an ORF, of uncertain function. There are 15 residues in the CDR3. With V trimmed by 2 bases and J by 5 bases, 7 bases remained unmatched. CDR3 protein: CASSQGTGTGHEQYV. The CDR3 nucleotides are TGCGCCAGCAGTCAAGGCACCGGGACAGGGCACGAGCAGTACGTC.

The chain is built from TRBV10-1 and TRBJ1-1; possibly TRBD1 for D (5 bases). The CDR3 covers 15 residues. Germline CDR1 reads WNHNN; CDR2 reads SYGVQD (reference sequence). Between the trimmed V and J ends, which lost 2 bases and 5 bases, there was a span of 15 bases. The CDR3 DNA sequence: TGCGCCAGCAGTGAGAGTGGGGGGGGTTGGACTGAAGCTTTCTTT. Encoded protein: CASSESGGGWTEAFF.

The genes are TRBV19 and TRBJ1-5; D might be TRBD1 (5 bases). Germline V gene data show CDR1 as LNHDA and CDR2 as SQIVND (reference sequence). V lost 7 bases and J 1 base, leaving 14 bases between the germline ends. This CDR3 comprises 15 residues. CDR3 sequence reads: CASTPLDSSNQPQHF. The CDR3 bases are TGTGCCAGTACCCCTCTCGACAGCAGCAATCAGCCCCAGCATTTT.

The rearrangement links TRBV4-3 to TRBJ1-2; tentatively, D is TRBD1 (5 bases). Looked up from germline, CDR1 is LGHNA and CDR2 is YSLEER. The CDR3 consists of 18 residues. The ends were cut back, 0 bases at V and 2 bases at J, with 19 bases in the middle. The CDR3 bases are TGCGCCAGCAGCCAAGATTTGGGGGAGGACCTCTTAAACTATGGCTACACCTTC. Its translation is CASSQDLGEDLLNYGYTF.

The chain recombines TRBV4-1 with TRBJ2-5, with a weak D call TRBD2 (7 bases). Between the trimmed V and J ends, which lost 0 bases and 5 bases, there was a span of 13 bases. The V gene's germline CDR1 is MGHRA and CDR2 YSYEKL. The CDR3 length is 15 residues. The CDR3, as DNA: TGCGCCAGCAGCCAAGATGGGGGGGCCAGGGAGACCCAGTACTTC. This sequence encodes CASSQDGGARETQYF.

The chain employs TRBV6-6 and TRBJ1-6; 8 bases map to TRBD1. J gave up 10 bases and V 8 bases, and 13 bases lay outside the gene matches. Germline V gene data show CDR1 as MNHNY and CDR2 as SVGAGI (reference sequence). The CDR3 spans 15 residues. CDR3 amino acids: CASFSLTGARSPLHF. CDR3 bases: TGTGCCAGCTTCAGCTTGACAGGGGCTCGCTCACCCCTCCACTTT.

This clone turned up a few times. This rearrangement joins TRBV11-2 to TRBJ2-7; 13 bases map to TRBD2. In germline, CDR1 is SGHAT, CDR2 FQNNGV. The J segment lost 4 bases and the V segment lost 5 bases, leaving 8 bases of the junction unmatched. The CDR3 extends over 16 amino acids. The CDR3 DNA reads as TGTGCCAGCAGCCTGGGACTAGCGGGGAGGCCGTACGAGCAGTACGTC. Its translation is CASSLGLAGRPYEQYV.

The V call is TRBV4-2, the J call TRBJ2-7; 8 bases fit TRBD1. Trimming removed 0 bases from V and 4 bases from J; junction bases left unmatched: 11. Germline CDR1 and CDR2: LGHNA and YNFKEQ. CDR3 size: 17 residues. The chain's CDR3 is CASSQEEWTGRLYEQYF. In DNA, the CDR3 is TGTGCCAGCAGCCAAGAGGAGTGGACAGGGAGGTTGTACGAGCAGTACTTC.

This clone has a single count. The CDR3 here is CATSGPSGGTDTQYF. CDR3 nucleotides: TGTGCCACCAGCGGACCCTCCGGGGGCACAGATACGCAGTATTTT. The chain employs TRBV15 and TRBJ2-3; tentative D call: TRBD2 (5 bases). V lost 5 bases to trimming and J lost 1 base, with 13 bases between them. This CDR3 has 15 amino acids. Germline CDR1 is LNHNV and CDR2 is YYDKDF (reference sequence).

V gene TRBV18 combines with J gene TRBJ1-6; 7 nucleotides align to TRBD1. The CDR3 is 15 residues long. Germline V CDR1 and CDR2: KGHSH, LQKENI. V lost 5 bases, J lost 4 bases, and 5 bases stayed unmatched. In DNA form, the CDR3 reads TGTGCCAGCTCATCGAAGGGACAGTATAATTCACCCCTCCACTTT. Amino acid sequence: CASSSKGQYNSPLHF.

The chain carries TRBV10-3 and TRBJ1-4; D might be TRBD1 (5 bases). Germline CDR1 and CDR2: ENHRY and SYGVKD. The CDR3 extends over 14 amino acids. V gave up 3 bases and J gave up 7 bases, with 12 bases separating them. The CDR3 DNA is TGTGCCATCAGTGAACCCAGGGCGAGTGAAAAACTGTTTTTT. Translated, it gives CAISEPRASEKLFF.

This sequence joins TRBV18 and TRBJ2-7; no clear D. Germline V gives CDR1 KGHSH, CDR2 LQKENI. This CDR3 comprises 13 residues. Trimming stripped 2 bases from V and 2 bases from J, with 7 bases between. CDR3 region: CASSPGHPYEQYF. As DNA, the CDR3 is TGTGCCAGCTCACCAGGGCATCCCTACGAGCAGTACTTC.

V and J are TRBV19 and TRBJ2-2; D is uncertain. This CDR3 is built from 15 residues. The germline CDR1 and CDR2 sequences are LNHDA and SQIVND (reference sequence). Trimming took off 3 bases at V and 4 bases at J, with 12 bases between the two ends. The CDR3 is CASSMVELFTGELFF. The CDR3 DNA reads as TGTGCCAGTAGTATGGTAGAACTGTTCACCGGGGAGCTGTTTTTT.

The J gene is TRBJ2-2, the V gene TRBV11-2; 14 bases are a match to TRBD2. The CDR3 contains 18 residues. The J segment lost 0 bases and the V segment lost 5 bases, leaving 5 bases of the junction unmatched. The V gene's germline CDR1 is SGHAT and CDR2 FQNNGV. DNA of the CDR3: TGTGCCAGCAGCCCCGGACTAGCGGGGGGTGCGAACACCGGGGAGCTGTTTTTT. It translates to CASSPGLAGGANTGELFF.

The V gene is TRBV25-1, the J gene TRBJ2-5, with 9 bases that match TRBD1. The V segment lost 6 bases and the J segment 0 bases; nucleotides outside the gene matches: 5. This CDR3 has 15 amino acids. Germline CDR1 and CDR2: MGHDK and SYGVNS. DNA of the CDR3: TGTGCCAGCAGCCTGGGACAGGGATACCAAGAGACCCAGTACTTC. Amino acids: CASSLGQGYQETQYF.

The V call is TRBV5-4, the J call TRBJ2-6; 7 positions agree with TRBD2. Germline CDR1 reads SGHNT; CDR2 reads YYREEE (reference sequence). Losses at the gene ends were 5 bases for V and 0 bases for J; bases not matched to a gene: 2. CDR3 length: 15 amino acids. The CDR3 DNA reads TGTGCCAGCAGTGGGGGGGGCTCTGGGGCCAACGTCCTGACTTTC. It translates to CASSGGGSGANVLTF. The entire variable domain, with the rest obtained from reference TRBV5-4 and TRBJ2-6, is as follows: ETGVTQSPTHLIKTRGQQVTLRCSSQSGHNTVSWYQQALGQGPQFIFQYYREEENGRGNFPPRFSGLQFPNYSSELNVNALELDDSALYLCASSGGGSGANVLTFGAGSRLTVL.

This clone is medium-sized by share. J is TRBJ1-2 and V is TRBV5-6; 8 positions match TRBD1. The V and J ends lost 3 bases and 3 bases, in that order; junction bases with no gene match: 7. The CDR3 runs 15 residues. Germline CDR1 reads SGHDT; CDR2 reads YYEEEE. The DNA of the CDR3 is TGTGCCAGCAGCTCGACAGGGGATTGGGACTATGGCTACACCTTC. Translated, it gives CASSSTGDWDYGYTF.

The CDR3, as DNA: TGTGCCAGCAGCGACCGCGGCAGGGACACGCTTGGCCCCGAGCAGTACGTC. Translating gives CASSDRGRDTLGPEQYV. The V gene is TRBV13, the J gene TRBJ2-7; weak D call: TRBD1 (6 bases). Germline CDR1 PRHDT, CDR2 FYEKMQ (reference sequence). This CDR3 region has 17 residues. V lost 5 bases and J lost 6, with 26 bases in between.

A few counts support this clone. The chain is built from TRBV2 and TRBJ2-2; possible D gene TRBD1, 5 bases. The CDR3 runs 13 residues. V was pared by 10 bases and J by 5 bases, with 14 bases between. From germline, CDR1 is SNHLY and CDR2 FYNNEI. The CDR3 loop reads CATERGWTGELFF. The DNA of the CDR3 is TGTGCCACGGAAAGGGGTTGGACCGGGGAGCTGTTTTTT.

In this sample, this clone turned up once. This chain links TRBV15 with TRBJ1-4; D is unresolved. V was cut by 2 bases and J by 1 base, with 8 bases left in between. Germline V gene lookup returns CDR1 LNHNV and CDR2 YYDKDF (reference sequence). The CDR3 is 15 amino acids. The CDR3 coding sequence is TGTGCCACCAGCAGATTGACACTAACTAATGAAAAACTGTTTTTT. It yields the protein CATSRLTLTNEKLFF.

This rearrangement joins TRBV19 to TRBJ1-2; D remains ambiguous. Trimming removed 5 bases at V and 8 bases at J, with 21 bases between. The CDR3 totals 15 residues. Germline CDR1 reads LNHDA; CDR2 reads SQIVND (reference sequence). CDR3 nucleotide sequence: TGTGCCAGTAGTTGGAGCGCCAATCCCCCCCGAGGCTACACCTTC. Protein: CASSWSANPPRGYTF.

This clone appeared a few times. The chain recombines TRBV6-1 with TRBJ2-2, with 7 bases fitting TRBD1. Germline V gives CDR1 MNHNS, CDR2 SASEGT. The CDR3 totals 14 residues. V was clipped by 3 bases and J by 6 bases; unmatched bases: 4. CDR3 sequence reads: CASSEWQGAGELFF. CDR3 DNA sequence: TGTGCCAGCAGTGAGTGGCAGGGGGCCGGGGAGCTGTTTTTT.

The gene calls are TRBV29-1 and TRBJ2-7, with TRBD1 matching 8 bases. CDR3 length equals 13 residues. Germline V CDR1 and CDR2: SQVTM, ANQGSEA. V trimming: 8 bases; J trimming: 1 base; junction bases outside the gene matches: 7. In nucleotides, the CDR3 is TGCAGCACTAGACAGGGGTCATCCTACGAGCAGTACTTC. Its protein is CSTRQGSSYEQYF.